This TCR beta chain comes out of a study of T cell responses to AZD1222 COVID-19 vaccine. Broader study findings: With two AZD1222 doses given, Spike-specific TCR breadth and depth both rose. Mostly white British, mostly female donors; authors suggested clonal diversity may be underestimated. Repertoires were sampled only after the peak T cell response.

Sequencing was performed with immunoSEQ multiplex PCR; in TCRdb, only in-frame clones are kept and a portion is missing. The sample shows 150,000 to 200,000 clones, 90% to 95% of them seen only once. Worth noting for this clone: What it binds is not known.

CDR1 and CDR2 (germline): SGHRS, YFSETQ. V lost 0 bases and J 1 base, leaving 10 bases between the germline ends. CDR3 size: 15 residues. The specimen comprised peripheral blood, sampled 28 days after the second AZD1222 dose. The J gene is TRBJ1-1, the V gene TRBV5-1; D is ambiguous. This TCR derives from an adult who received the AZD1222 COVID-19 vaccine. Here the CDR3 DNA reads TGCGCCAGCAGCTTGGGGGTAAGCAAGAACACTGAAGCTTTCTTT. This codes for CASSLGVSKNTEAFF. Full variable domain (missing parts from reference TRBV5-1 and TRBJ1-1): KAGVTQTPRYLIKTRGQQVTLSCSPISGHRSVSWYQQTPGQGLQFLFEYFSETQRNKGNFPGRFSGRQFSNSRSEMNVSTLELGDSALYLCASSLGVSKNTEAFFGQGTRLTVV.